The 18 T cell receptor beta chains presented below share a single source sample, sequenced in a study of blood T cell repertoires in COVID-19. The assay was immunoSEQ multiplex PCR, and TCRdb's table has in-frame clones only and misses some. The table records roughly 200,000 clones, 75% to 85% of them present only once. The source material was peripheral blood. These receptors all stem from a human donor in a cohort sampled during active COVID-19.

This clone was counted only a few times. The chain employs TRBV4-2 and TRBJ2-2; no reliable D call. Germline V CDR1 and CDR2: LGHNA, YNFKEQ. CDR3 length: 15 residues. Trimming took off 4 bases at V and 0 bases at J, with 9 bases between the two ends. The CDR3 sequence is CASSLSRANTGELFF. The CDR3 nucleotides read TGTGCCAGCAGCCTCTCTCGTGCGAACACCGGGGAGCTGTTTTTT.

The chain has TRBV7-2 and TRBJ2-3; TRBD1 matches at 9 bases. The CDR3 has 15 residues. The V and J ends lost 3 bases and 5 bases, in that order; junction bases with no gene match: 6. Germline CDR1 SGHTA, CDR2 FQGNSA. CDR3 loop: CASSFSGQGIDTQYF. CDR3 coding DNA: TGTGCCAGCAGCTTCTCGGGACAGGGCATAGATACGCAGTATTTT.

The chain couples TRBV10-3 to TRBJ2-1, with 7 positions matching TRBD1. Germline V gene sequence: CDR1 ENHRY, CDR2 SYGVKD. The CDR3 has 13 residues. V was pared by 10 bases and J by 5 bases, with 8 bases of the junction left unmatched. The CDR3 loop is CANRGAGNNEQFF. In DNA, the CDR3 is TGTGCCAACAGGGGTGCAGGAAACAATGAGCAGTTCTTC.

J is TRBJ2-4 and V is TRBV28; TRBD2 agrees at 13 bases. The CDR3 covers 17 residues. Germline-derived CDR1 and CDR2 are MDHEN and SYDVKM. V was clipped by 3 bases and J by 3 bases; unmatched bases: 5. This chain's CDR3 is CASSFGLAGEGKNIQYF. CDR3 DNA: TGTGCCAGCAGTTTTGGACTAGCGGGAGAGGGCAAAAACATTCAGTACTTC.

The CDR3 region is CASSLGNAGGPDTQYF. DNA for the CDR3: TGCGCCAGCAGCTTGGGGAACGCGGGAGGGCCAGATACGCAGTATTTT. This chain connects TRBV5-1 to TRBJ2-3, with 9 bases aligning to TRBD2. The CDR3 extends over 16 amino acids. The germline V gene encodes CDR1 SGHRS and CDR2 YFSETQ. V dropped 0 bases and J dropped 4; count of bases not matched to a gene: 6.

This chain uses TRBV2 with TRBJ1-1; 7 nucleotides line up with TRBD1. The CDR3 is 12 amino acids. The germline V gene has CDR1 SNHLY and CDR2 FYNNEI. Trimming cost V 5 bases and J 8 bases; bases outside gene matches: 5. The CDR3 protein is CASSFHRGEAFF. For the CDR3, the DNA is TGTGCCAGCAGTTTTCACAGGGGAGAAGCTTTCTTT. The full variable domain, rest sourced from reference TRBV2 and TRBJ1-1, is EPEVTQTPSHQVTQMGQEVILRCVPISNHLYFYWYRQILGQKVEFLVSFYNNEISEKSEIFDDQFSVERPDGSNFTLKIRSTKLEDSAMYFCASSFHRGEAFFGQGTRLTVV.

The rearrangement joins TRBV7-9 to TRBJ1-2; 7 positions match TRBD1. Unmatched junction bases numbered 12, after V lost 5 bases and J lost 3 bases. The CDR3 extends over 16 amino acids. CDR1 is SEHNR and CDR2 is FQNEAQ in the germline V gene (reference sequence). The CDR3 coding sequence is TGTGCCAGCAGCCTGTCCGAGGGGGCCGGGGACTATGGCTACACCTTC. Its protein is CASSLSEGAGDYGYTF.

This chain links TRBV28 with TRBJ1-3, with 8 bases aligning to TRBD1. The CDR3 consists of 15 residues. Per germline, CDR1 MDHEN and CDR2 SYDVKM. The junction had 9 bases not matched to a gene; V was cut back by 7 bases and J by 4 bases. CDR3 loop: CASNPGGAGGNTIYF. The CDR3 DNA sequence: TGTGCCAGCAACCCAGGGGGCGCGGGCGGAAACACCATATATTTT. The variable domain in full, completed from reference TRBV28 and TRBJ1-3, reads DVKVTQSSRYLVKRTGEKVFLECVQDMDHENMFWYRQDPGLGLRLIYFSYDVKMKEKGDIPEGYSVSREKKERFSLILESASTNQTSMYLCASNPGGAGGNTIYFGEGSWLTVV.

The V call is TRBV4-1, the J call TRBJ2-7, with D unresolved. CDR3 length: 13 residues. With 1 base removed from V and 6 bases from J, the gap between germline ends came to 10 bases. Germline CDR1 reads MGHRA; CDR2 reads YSYEKL. The CDR3 sequence: CASSQGGSGEQYF. CDR3 nucleotides: TGCGCCAGCAGCCAAGGAGGCTCCGGCGAGCAGTACTTC.

This clone was seen a single time. The J gene is TRBJ2-1, the V gene TRBV4-1; 8 bases agree with TRBD2. Germline V CDR1 and CDR2: MGHRA, YSYEKL. V was clipped by 4 bases and J by 6 bases; unmatched bases: 2. The CDR3 has 13 amino acids. CDR3 region: CASSRTSLNEQFF. In nucleotides, the CDR3 is TGCGCCAGCAGCCGGACTAGCCTCAATGAGCAGTTCTTC.

V is TRBV5-4 and J is TRBJ2-7, with 7 bases aligning to TRBD1. V dropped 0 bases and J dropped 5; count of bases not matched to a gene: 2. The length of the CDR3 is 13 residues. Germline CDR1 and CDR2: SGHNT and YYREEE (reference sequence). CDR3: CASSLEGGDEQYF. CDR3 DNA sequence: TGTGCCAGCAGCTTGGAAGGGGGCGACGAGCAGTACTTC.

The chain carries TRBV27 and TRBJ1-2, with D uncertain. The CDR3 totals 15 residues. V dropped 2 bases and J dropped 0 bases, with 10 bases sitting between them. CDR1 and CDR2 (germline): MNHEY, SMNVEV (reference sequence). This CDR3 is CASSLRYATNYGYTF. CDR3 nucleotides: TGTGCCAGCAGTTTACGCTACGCCACTAACTATGGCTACACCTTC.

The V gene is TRBV28, the J gene TRBJ2-3; 14 nucleotides line up with TRBD2. Germline V CDR1 and CDR2: MDHEN, SYDVKM. The CDR3 extends over 17 amino acids. V dropped 5 bases and J dropped 7; count of bases not matched to a gene: 11. In nucleotides, the CDR3 is TGTGCCAGCAGTCAGACTAGCGGGAGGGCCGTCCGGAATACGCAGTATTTT. It specifies CASSQTSGRAVRNTQYF.

V usage is TRBV13 and J usage is TRBJ1-2, with 10 bases lining up with TRBD1. The V gene's germline CDR1 is PRHDT and CDR2 FYEKMQ (reference sequence). The junction had 4 bases not matched to a gene; V was cut back by 4 bases and J by 2 bases. This CDR3 contains 15 residues. The CDR3 is CASSSGQGRNYGYTF. DNA of the CDR3: TGTGCCAGCAGCTCGGGACAGGGGCGGAACTATGGCTACACCTTC.

This chain uses TRBV11-3 with TRBJ2-2; D ambiguous. Trimming shortened V by 5 bases and J by 5 bases, and 9 bases separated the two germline ends. Germline V lookup: CDR1 SGHNT, CDR2 YENEEA. CDR3 length equals 13 residues. Written as DNA, the CDR3 is TGTGCCAGCAGCCCCAGTACGACCGGGGAGCTGTTTTTT. This sequence encodes CASSPSTTGELFF.

V and J are TRBV19 and TRBJ1-5, with 9 nucleotides matching TRBD1. CDR1 is LNHDA, CDR2 SQIVND, per germline (reference sequence). With 4 bases clipped from V and 7 bases from J, the junction kept 8 bases outside the gene matches. The CDR3 runs 15 residues. Written as DNA, the CDR3 is TGTGCCAGTAGTAGGGGACAGGGCGTCAGGCAGCCCCAGCATTTT. Residues: CASSRGQGVRQPQHF.

This clone was seen more than once but under ten times. In DNA form, the CDR3 reads TGTGCCAGCAGTCAAAAGACAGGGTCGTGGACTGAAGCTTTCTTT. Protein sequence: CASSQKTGSWTEAFF. The J gene is TRBJ1-1, the V gene TRBV5-4; the match to TRBD1 covers 7 bases. J was trimmed by 5 bases and V by 5 bases; bases with no gene match: 12. Looked up from germline, CDR1 is SGHNT and CDR2 is YYREEE (reference sequence). This CDR3 has 15 residues.

This sequence joins TRBV28 and TRBJ2-3; 15 nucleotides match TRBD2. Germline CDR1 reads MDHEN; CDR2 reads SYDVKM. This CDR3 is 19 amino acids long. J lost 6 bases, V lost 4 bases, and 14 bases had no gene match. The CDR3: CASSSGLAGGSLGSDTQYF. CDR3 DNA: TGTGCCAGCAGTTCCGGACTAGCGGGAGGGTCCCTAGGGTCGGATACGCAGTATTTT.